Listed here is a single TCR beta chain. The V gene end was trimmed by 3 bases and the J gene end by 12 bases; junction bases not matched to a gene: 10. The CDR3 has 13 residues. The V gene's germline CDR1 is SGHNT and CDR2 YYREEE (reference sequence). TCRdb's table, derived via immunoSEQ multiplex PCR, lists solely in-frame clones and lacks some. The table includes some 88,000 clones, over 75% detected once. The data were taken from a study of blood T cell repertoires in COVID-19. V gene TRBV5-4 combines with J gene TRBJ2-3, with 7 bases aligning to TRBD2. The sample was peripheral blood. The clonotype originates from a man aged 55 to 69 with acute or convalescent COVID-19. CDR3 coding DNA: TGTGCCAGCAGCTCCCGGACTAGTCCTTCACAGTATTTT. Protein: CASSSRTSPSQYF.